This T cell receptor beta chain was sequenced during a study of shared clonotypes between healthy human individuals. Findings of the study overall: Across subsets, estimated richness was generally greater for naive than for memory populations. Clonotype sharing across several donors was observed for around 5.1% of naive CD4 clonotypes.

There are 15 residues in the CDR3. Germline V gene sequence: CDR1 ENHRY, CDR2 SYGVKD. Trimming took 5 bases from V and 0 from J, leaving 10 bases between them. In regard to this clone: Its target is unknown.

TCRdb's copy holds only in-frame clones and misses some; the assay was immunoSEQ multiplex PCR. Of roughly 2,300,000 clones listed, roughly 92% are singletons. Source material: naive CD4+ T cells from PBMCs. The sample's subset: CD45RA+ positively selected. The rearrangement links TRBV10-3 to TRBJ2-2, with D possibly called TRBD1 or TRBD2 (5 bases each). This TCR derives from a man aged 18 to 29 in good health. Some clones in this sample may be carry-over from other donors' samples. The CDR3 loop reads CAISSWDANTGELFF. DNA for the CDR3: TGTGCCATCAGTTCTTGGGACGCGAACACCGGGGAGCTGTTTTTT.